This TCR beta chain derives from a study of CD8 T cells in ankylosing spondylitis. General study points: Those disease-linked clones were CD8+; they were also relatively rare in peripheral blood. Apparently characteristic of ankylosing spondylitis blood was a TCR beta motif (about 8 highly homologous variants).

Researchers built TCR beta libraries using quantitative 5'-RACE with molecular barcodes. TCRdb re-called the 5' RACE reads with MiXCR, one entry per CDR3 protein. The table shows around 300,000 distinct CDR3 sequences, with around 15% occurring only once. Germline CDR1 and CDR2: SNHLY and FYNNEI. V was clipped by 7 bases and J by 0 bases, with 13 bases between them. This CDR3 is built from 14 residues. To note about this clonotype: No antigen is known for it.

This sequence was found in a male donor with ankylosing spondylitis or in good health (not recorded which). The V and J genes are TRBV2 and TRBJ2-7; tentatively, D is TRBD1 or TRBD2 (5 bases each). Sequenced input: blood, either unsorted or a sorted T cell fraction (not recorded which). DNA of the CDR3: TGTGCCAGCAAGCGGCAGGACAACTCCTACGAGCAGTACTTC. This gives the protein CASKRQDNSYEQYF. Based on the CDR3 plus reference TRBV2 and TRBJ2-7, the full variable domain is EPEVTQTPSHQVTQMGQEVILRCVPISNHLYFYWYRQILGQKVEFLVSFYNNEISEKSEIFDDQFSVERPDGSNFTLKIRSTKLEDSAMYFCASKRQDNSYEQYFGPGTRLTVT.